The next 19 T cell receptor beta chains were all read from a single sample in a study of T cells after yellow fever vaccination. TCRdb independently ran MiXCR on the 5' RACE reads; one entry per CDR3 protein. In the table there are some 300,000 distinct CDR3 sequences, 8.7% of which are singletons. The sample consisted of CD4+ T cells sorted from PBMCs, taken 5 days after the yellow fever booster vaccination. The receptors were sampled from a man aged 18 to 29 who received the YFV17D yellow fever vaccine.

The chain recombines TRBV20-1 with TRBJ2-4; 12 bases are shared with TRBD1. Germline CDR1 DFQATT, CDR2 SNEGSKA (reference sequence). CDR3 size: 19 residues. V lost 3 bases, J lost 2 bases, and 14 bases stayed unmatched. The CDR3 here is CSASVSGTGGRTTKNIQYF. DNA of the CDR3: TGCAGTGCTAGTGTTTCCGGGACAGGGGGCCGGACGACCAAAAACATTCAGTACTTC.

This clonotype came up a few times. The chain has TRBV20-1 and TRBJ2-7; possibly TRBD1 for D (5 bases). In germline, CDR1 is DFQATT, CDR2 SNEGSKA (reference sequence). The CDR3 spans 13 residues. Trimming left V 4 bases short and J 3 bases short, with 13 bases between. CDR3: CSATARANYEQYF. In DNA form, the CDR3 reads TGCAGTGCTACGGCCAGGGCCAACTACGAGCAGTACTTC.

DNA of the CDR3: TGTGCCAGCAGTTACTCGACGGCTGGGGCCAACGTCCTGACTTTC. Translated, it gives CASSYSTAGANVLTF. This chain joins TRBV6-2 or TRBV6-3 and TRBJ2-6; D not certain. The CDR3 is made up of 15 amino acids. V was trimmed by 0 bases and J by 2 bases, leaving 5 bases between them. Germline V CDR1 and CDR2: MNHEY, SVGEGT.

V gene TRBV5-4 combines with J gene TRBJ2-2, with D maybe TRBD1 (6 bases). Trimming took 0 bases from V and 6 from J, leaving 12 bases between them. The CDR3 runs to 15 residues. CDR1 is SGHNT and CDR2 is YYREEE in the germline V gene (reference sequence). DNA for the CDR3: TGTGCCAGCAGCTTGGAACAGGGAGTTGCCGGGGAGCTGTTTTTT. It yields the protein CASSLEQGVAGELFF.

This clonotype showed up just a few times. V gene TRBV12-3 or TRBV12-4 combines with J gene TRBJ2-2; TRBD1 matches at 7 bases. Trimming took 6 bases from V and 0 from J; bases not matched to a gene: 4. This CDR3 region has 15 residues. CDR3 DNA sequence: TGTGCCAGCAGAACCGGGACAGCGAACACCGGGGAGCTGTTTTTT. Protein sequence: CASRTGTANTGELFF.

A few counts support this clonotype. This chain connects TRBV4-2 to TRBJ1-5; D gene unclear. Per germline, CDR1 LGHNA and CDR2 YNFKEQ. The CDR3 loop spans 19 amino acids. V shed 0 bases and J shed 2 bases, with 20 bases lying between them. The CDR3: CASSQDGWRIGLRNQPQHF. CDR3 DNA sequence: TGTGCCAGCAGCCAAGATGGTTGGCGTATAGGGTTGCGCAATCAGCCCCAGCATTTT.

The chain links TRBV10-3 to TRBJ2-6; D gene ambiguous. CDR3 length: 11 amino acids. The V gene's germline CDR1 is ENHRY and CDR2 SYGVKD. Deletions cut 4 bases from V and 5 bases from J, with 0 bases between. The CDR3 here is CAISGANVLTF. CDR3 in DNA: TGTGCCATCAGTGGGGCCAACGTCCTGACTTTC.

This clonotype was picked up a small number of times. This chain connects TRBV9 to TRBJ2-5; TRBD2 agrees at 11 bases. This CDR3 contains 14 residues. Germline V gene lookup returns CDR1 SGDLS and CDR2 YYNGEE. V lost 3 bases and J lost 3; bases outside the gene matches: 1. The CDR3 loop reads CASSASGGKETQYF. In nucleotides, the CDR3 is TGTGCCAGCAGCGCTAGCGGGGGGAAAGAGACCCAGTACTTC.

The chain has TRBV5-1 and TRBJ2-3; 13 positions match TRBD2. Germline-derived CDR1 and CDR2 are SGHRS and YFSETQ. The CDR3 has 15 residues. V lost 4 bases to trimming and J lost 4 bases; unmatched junction nucleotides: 3. CDR3 protein: CASSPGLAGSDTQYF. CDR3 nucleotides: TGCGCCAGCAGCCCGGGACTAGCGGGGTCAGATACGCAGTATTTT.

This clonotype was observed a few times. The chain uses TRBV18 and TRBJ2-7; D unresolved. With 3 bases removed from V and 4 bases from J, the gap between germline ends came to 13 bases. The germline V gene has CDR1 KGHSH and CDR2 LQKENI. CDR3 length equals 14 residues. The DNA of the CDR3 is TGTGCCAGCTCACCGCCTCCTCCCCGGTACGAGCAGTACTTC. Protein product: CASSPPPPRYEQYF.

This clonotype was detected a few times. The chain combines TRBV5-1 with TRBJ1-1; D is unclear. Per germline, CDR1 SGHRS and CDR2 YFSETQ. The CDR3 has 13 amino acids. Trimming cost V 1 base and J 1 base, with 5 bases left between them. For the CDR3, the DNA is TGCGCCAGCAGCTTGATGCCGAACACTGAAGCTTTCTTT. As protein: CASSLMPNTEAFF.

The table lists this clonotype with a few counts. The chain combines TRBV7-9 with TRBJ2-1; the D gene is possibly TRBD1 (6 bases). The CDR3 consists of 13 residues. Trimming removed 3 bases from V and 5 bases from J, with 8 bases in between. The germline CDR1 and CDR2 sequences are SEHNR and FQNEAQ (reference sequence). The DNA for the CDR3 is TGTGCCAGCAGCTTTCAGGGGCACAATGAGCAGTTCTTC. Translating it yields CASSFQGHNEQFF. Full variable domain (remainder filled in from reference TRBV7-9 and TRBJ2-1): DTGVSQNPRHKITKRGQNVTFRCDPISEHNRLYWYRQTLGQGPEFLTYFQNEAQLEKSRLLSDRFSAERPKGSFSTLEIQRTEQGDSAMYLCASSFQGHNEQFFGPGTRLTVL.

This clonotype was counted a few times. This chain connects TRBV20-1 to TRBJ2-3, with 15 bases matching TRBD2. The CDR3 contains 17 residues. J lost 8 bases, V lost 3 bases, and 12 bases had no gene match. Germline V gene lookup returns CDR1 DFQATT and CDR2 SNEGSKA (reference sequence). In DNA, the CDR3 is TGCAGTGCTAGTGCTATCGGACTAGCGGGGGGGAAGGGTACGCAGTATTTT. Translating it yields CSASAIGLAGGKGTQYF.

The chain joins TRBV9 to TRBJ2-1, with TRBD2 identical over 11 bases. The V gene end was trimmed by 3 bases and the J gene end by 1 base; junction bases not matched to a gene: 15. Germline-derived CDR1 and CDR2 are SGDLS and YYNGEE. The CDR3 is made up of 20 amino acids. The CDR3 here is CASSDPSLAGGFRSYNEQFF. In nucleotides, the CDR3 is TGTGCCAGCAGCGACCCCTCCCTAGCGGGGGGTTTCCGTTCCTACAATGAGCAGTTCTTC.

This clonotype was detected ten times or more. This likely comes from a read error, as the CDR3 has no conserved phenylalanine or tryptophan at its end. The V and J genes are TRBV7-3 and TRBJ2-3; a possible D gene is TRBD1 (7 bases). Germline V gene sequence: CDR1 SGHTA, CDR2 FQGTGA. The ends were cut back, 5 bases at V and 0 bases at J, with 18 bases in the middle. CDR3 length: 17 residues. In DNA, the CDR3 is TGTGCCAGCAGCCCCCAGGGGGGTGCACCTAGCACAGATACGCAGTATTCT. Its translation: CASSPQGGAPSTDTQYS.

This rearrangement joins TRBV7-2 to TRBJ2-3; weak D call: TRBD2 (6 bases). CDR1 SGHTA and CDR2 FQGNSA come from the germline V gene. The CDR3 is 15 amino acids. Trimming removed 3 bases from V and 0 bases from J, with 10 bases in between. The CDR3 spells CASSFQGTSTDTQYF. CDR3 nucleotides: TGTGCCAGCAGCTTTCAAGGGACTAGCACAGATACGCAGTATTTT.

This clonotype was counted between two and nine times. The chain uses TRBV5-1 and TRBJ2-5; D is unclear. Germline assignment: CDR1 SGHRS and CDR2 YFSETQ. This CDR3 contains 15 residues. Between the trimmed V and J ends, which lost 1 base and 0 bases, there was a span of 10 bases. The chain's CDR3 is CASSLTLPYQETQYF. The CDR3 DNA is TGCGCCAGCAGCTTGACTCTTCCGTACCAAGAGACCCAGTACTTC.

In this sample, this clonotype turned up a few times. The chain recombines TRBV20-1 with TRBJ2-7; the D gene is possibly TRBD2 (6 bases). The CDR3 runs to 11 residues. Germline CDR1 reads DFQATT; CDR2 reads SNEGSKA (reference sequence). Deletions cut 6 bases from V and 9 bases from J, with 15 bases between. The CDR3 spells CSAQAGPRQYV. The CDR3 nucleotides are TGCAGTGCCCAGGCGGGGCCCCGGCAGTACGTC.

The CDR3 region has the DNA TGTGCCAGCTCATCAAACAGGGTCACTAATGAAAAACTGTTTTTT. Translation gives CASSSNRVTNEKLFF. This chain joins TRBV18 and TRBJ1-4; D perhaps matches TRBD1 (6 bases). The V end lost 5 bases, the J end lost 2 bases, and 12 bases lay between the germline ends. The CDR3 spans 15 residues. Germline V CDR1 and CDR2: KGHSH, LQKENI.